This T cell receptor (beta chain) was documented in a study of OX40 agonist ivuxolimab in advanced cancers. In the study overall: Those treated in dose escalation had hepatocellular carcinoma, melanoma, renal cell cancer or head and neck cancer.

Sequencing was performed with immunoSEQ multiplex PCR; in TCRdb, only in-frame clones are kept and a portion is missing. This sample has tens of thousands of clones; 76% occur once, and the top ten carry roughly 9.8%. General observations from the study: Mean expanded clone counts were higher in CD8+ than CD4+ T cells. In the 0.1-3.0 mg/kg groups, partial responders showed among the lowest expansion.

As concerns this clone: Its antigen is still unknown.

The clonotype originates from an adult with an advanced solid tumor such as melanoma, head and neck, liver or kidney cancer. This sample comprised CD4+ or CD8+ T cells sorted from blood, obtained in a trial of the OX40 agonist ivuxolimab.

CDR3 region: CASSQAYAGANEKLFF. In nucleotides, the CDR3 is TGCGCCAGCAGCCAAGCTTACGCAGGGGCTAATGAAAAACTGTTTTTT. The V gene is TRBV4-3, the J gene TRBJ1-4, with D perhaps TRBD1 (6 bases). V shed 1 base and J shed 3 bases, with 12 bases lying between them. Germline CDR1 LGHNA, CDR2 YSLEER. The CDR3 consists of 16 residues.